A single sample is the source of the 24 T cell receptor beta chains below, sequenced in a study of regulatory T cells in long-lasting Graves disease. Time point: newly diagnosed GD, antithyroid drugs for less than 3 months. PBMCs were the source of the RNA used for TCR sequencing. Arm-PCR with iRepertoire HTBI primers amplified the CDR3 regions for these TCR beta libraries. TCRdb used MiXCR to reprocess the multiplex PCR reads, holding one entry per CDR3 protein. Here the sample spans some 240,000 distinct CDR3 sequences, roughly a fifth being singletons. This sample was shared with a second study, whose subject was T cells in Graves' hyperthyroidism and ophthalmopathy.

The input for sequencing was peripheral blood mononuclear cells (PBMCs), taken at new diagnosis, from a patient treated with antithyroid drugs. The receptors here all came from a woman aged 25 to 39 with Graves disease.

Comment on this clonotype: This probably arose from a read error, given a far larger clone one base away. The rearrangement uses TRBV12-3 or TRBV12-4 and TRBJ1-1; 8 bases align to TRBD1. The V segment lost 2 bases and the J segment 1 base; nucleotides outside the gene matches: 9. The CDR3 has 17 residues. The CDR3 DNA sequence: TGTGCCAGCAGTTTATTTGTGGCAGGGGGCACGAACACTGAAGCTTTCTTT. This sequence encodes CASSLFVAGGTNTEAFF.

As concerns this clonotype: It is likely a read error: a sequence one base away is far more abundant. The rearrangement uses TRBV7-2 and TRBJ1-2; TRBD1 agrees at 7 bases. Per germline, CDR1 SGHTA and CDR2 FQGNSA. Trimming took 6 bases from V and 8 from J; bases not matched to a gene: 9. The CDR3 is 13 residues long. The CDR3 reads CASSLQGRWGYTF. In DNA, the CDR3 is TGTGCCAGCAGTTTACAGGGGCGATGGGGCTACACCTTC.

This clonotype was detected many times. V is TRBV9 and J is TRBJ2-2, with 7 bases fitting TRBD2. The germline gives CDR1 SGDLS, CDR2 YYNGEE. The V gene end was trimmed by 3 bases and the J gene end by 7 bases; junction bases not matched to a gene: 3. The CDR3 length is 13 residues. This CDR3 reads CASSASGGGELFF. The CDR3 region has the DNA TGTGCCAGCAGCGCATCGGGAGGCGGGGAGCTGTTTTTT.

The table lists this clonotype with many counts. The chain uses TRBV6-1 and TRBJ2-1; D could derive from TRBD1 or TRBD2 (5 bases each). Germline V gene sequence: CDR1 MNHNS, CDR2 SASEGT. V lost 5 bases, J lost 5 bases, and 22 bases lay in between. CDR3 length: 17 residues. The CDR3 here is CASSPLNSPGLDNEQFF. For the CDR3, the DNA is TGTGCCAGCAGTCCCCTGAACTCCCCGGGGCTCGACAATGAGCAGTTCTTC.

This clonotype occurred many times. The chain couples TRBV9 to TRBJ1-2; D perhaps matches TRBD1 (6 bases). The V end was cut by 3 bases, the J end by 5 bases, with 17 bases between. The CDR3 totals 15 residues. CDR1 is SGDLS, CDR2 YYNGEE, per germline. This CDR3 is CASSARDRTSYGYTF. The CDR3, as DNA: TGTGCCAGCAGCGCCCGTGACAGGACCTCGTATGGCTACACCTTC.

Only one count was recorded for this clonotype. This clone may be a read error of a much larger clone one base away. The chain carries TRBV6-2 or TRBV6-3 and TRBJ1-2, with D possibly matching TRBD1 (5 bases). This CDR3 spans 14 amino acids. The V end lost 5 bases, the J end lost 6 bases, and 16 bases lay between the germline ends. Germline CDR1 is MNHEY and CDR2 is SVGEGT. The CDR3 sequence is CASSEGGVRNGYTF. The CDR3, as DNA: TGTGCCAGCAGTGAAGGAGGGGTGCGAAATGGCTACACCTTC.

This clonotype was observed many times. The rearrangement uses TRBV7-9 and TRBJ1-4; 7 bases are a match to TRBD1. This CDR3 has 17 residues. Germline trimming cut 4 bases from V and 5 bases from J; bases unmatched to any gene: 13. CDR1 and CDR2 from the germline V gene are SEHNR and FQNEAQ (reference sequence). The CDR3 is CASSSPTRQGANEKLFF. Here the CDR3 DNA reads TGTGCCAGCAGCTCTCCTACCAGACAGGGTGCAAATGAAAAACTGTTTTTT.

This clonotype was recorded once. This chain uses TRBV19 with TRBJ1-2; perhaps TRBD1 as D (5 bases). The CDR3 length is 13 residues. V was trimmed by 8 bases and J by 3 bases, leaving 13 bases between them. Germline values: CDR1 LNHDA, CDR2 SQIVND (reference sequence). CDR3 protein: CASGITGDYGYTF. In DNA, the CDR3 is TGTGCCAGTGGAATTACAGGCGACTATGGCTACACCTTC. Based on the CDR3 plus reference TRBV19 and TRBJ1-2, the full variable domain is DGGITQSPKYLFRKEGQNVTLSCEQNLNHDAMYWYRQDPGQGLRLIYYSQIVNDFQKGDIAEGYSVSREKKESFPLTVTSAQKNPTAFYLCASGITGDYGYTFGSGTRLTVV.

This clonotype was seen repeatedly, ten times or more. The V gene is TRBV28, the J gene TRBJ2-7, with TRBD1 matching 10 bases. Germline V CDR1 and CDR2: MDHEN, SYDVKM. V lost 6 bases to trimming and J lost 4 bases; unmatched junction nucleotides: 9. CDR3 size: 15 residues. CDR3 in DNA: TGTGCCAGCAGCTATAAGGACAGGGGGTTTTACGAGCAGTACTTC. Translation: CASSYKDRGFYEQYF. The full variable domain, completed using reference TRBV28 and TRBJ2-7, is DVKVTQSSRYLVKRTGEKVFLECVQDMDHENMFWYRQDPGLGLRLIYFSYDVKMKEKGDIPEGYSVSREKKERFSLILESASTNQTSMYLCASSYKDRGFYEQYFGPGTRLTVT.

The DNA for the CDR3 is TGTGCCAGCAGCTTAGCGACAGTTCCCTACGAGCAGTACTTC. Translating gives CASSLATVPYEQYF. The chain combines TRBV7-9 with TRBJ2-7, with D possibly TRBD1 on 5 matching bases. CDR3 length equals 14 residues. Per germline, CDR1 SEHNR and CDR2 FQNEAQ (reference sequence). Trimming removed 0 bases at V and 2 bases at J, with 8 bases between. Full variable domain (rest looked up from reference TRBV7-9 and TRBJ2-7): DTGVSQNPRHKITKRGQNVTFRCDPISEHNRLYWYRQTLGQGPEFLTYFQNEAQLEKSRLLSDRFSAERPKGSFSTLEIQRTEQGDSAMYLCASSLATVPYEQYFGPGTRLTVT.

There are many counts of this clonotype. The chain is built from TRBV12-3 or TRBV12-4 and TRBJ1-3; no clear D gene. Trimming took off 3 bases at V and 4 bases at J, with 13 bases between the two ends. The CDR3 sequence is 15 residues long. CDR3 nucleotides: TGTGCCAGCAGTTTTGCGCTTGACACCGGAAACACCATATATTTT. As protein: CASSFALDTGNTIYF.

The table lists this clonotype with a count of one. This rearrangement joins TRBV20-1 to TRBJ2-3, with 7 bases lining up with TRBD2. The J call may be in error: the DNA end matches TRBJ2-5 better. This CDR3 has 16 amino acids. Germline assignment: CDR1 DFQATT and CDR2 SNEGSKA (reference sequence). The CDR3 spells CSARARLALRRETQYF. The CDR3 DNA reads as TGCAGTGCTAGAGCCCGACTAGCCTTACGACGGGAGACCCAGTACTTC.

This clonotype was detected many times. V and J are TRBV6-1 and TRBJ2-7; 9 bases match TRBD2. This CDR3 contains 17 residues. Germline assignment: CDR1 MNHNS and CDR2 SASEGT. V shed 4 bases and J 0 bases; nucleotides not matched to a gene: 10. The CDR3 bases are TGTGCCAGCAGTGTTTCCAGCGGGGGGTTGAGCTCCTACGAGCAGTACTTC. Encoded protein: CASSVSSGGLSSYEQYF.

This clonotype came up many times. J is TRBJ2-7 and V is TRBV3-1, with a possible D match to TRBD1 (5 bases). The CDR3 has 12 residues. V gave up 1 base and J gave up 6 bases, with 7 bases separating them. Germline CDR1 is LGHDT and CDR2 is YNNKEL (reference sequence). DNA of the CDR3: TGTGCCAGCAGCCAAGCTAGGGGCGAGCAGTACTTC. As protein: CASSQARGEQYF.

This clonotype occurred many times. V gene TRBV20-1 combines with J gene TRBJ1-1; tentative D call: TRBD1 (5 bases). Deletions cut 0 bases from V and 4 bases from J, with 12 bases between. CDR1 and CDR2 from the germline V gene are DFQATT and SNEGSKA (reference sequence). The CDR3 totals 14 residues. The CDR3 bases are TGCAGTGCTAGAGATCAGGGAGGGAGCACTGAAGCTTTCTTT. Encoded protein: CSARDQGGSTEAFF.

This clonotype was detected many times. The chain combines TRBV2 with TRBJ1-2; 10 bases are a match to TRBD1. V dropped 5 bases and J dropped 5; count of bases not matched to a gene: 8. The CDR3 is 15 amino acids. The germline V gene encodes CDR1 SNHLY and CDR2 FYNNEI. Here the CDR3 DNA reads TGTGCCAGCAGTACCGACAGGGGGCAAGAGTATGGCTACACCTTC. Translated: CASSTDRGQEYGYTF.

This clonotype was seen ten or more times. The genes are TRBV7-2 and TRBJ2-3; perhaps TRBD2 as D (6 bases). CDR1 is SGHTA, CDR2 FQGNSA, per germline. Between the trimmed V and J ends, which lost 5 bases and 0 bases, there was a span of 12 bases. This CDR3 has 15 amino acids. The CDR3 region has the DNA TGTGCCAGCAGCCCGGGACTTCCTAGCACAGATACGCAGTATTTT. Amino acids: CASSPGLPSTDTQYF.

The table lists this clonotype with many counts. The V call is TRBV27, the J call TRBJ2-3; D is unclear. V was cut by 6 bases and J by 0 bases, with 10 bases left in between. CDR3 length: 14 amino acids. From germline, CDR1 is MNHEY and CDR2 SMNVEV (reference sequence). CDR3 sequence: CASSLVKSTDTQYF. The CDR3 DNA is TGTGCCAGCAGCCTGGTGAAGAGCACAGATACGCAGTATTTT.

This clonotype came up many times. The J gene is TRBJ1-2, the V gene TRBV11-2; 11 positions match TRBD1. Germline V CDR1 and CDR2: SGHAT, FQNNGV. The trim removed 1 base at V and 5 bases at J, leaving 15 bases unmatched. The CDR3 sequence is 19 residues long. The CDR3 sequence: CASSLVVGQGAPTLYGYTF. In DNA form, the CDR3 reads TGTGCCAGCAGCTTAGTTGTTGGACAGGGGGCGCCGACACTTTATGGCTACACCTTC. The full variable domain, with the rest looked up from reference TRBV11-2 and TRBJ1-2, is EAGVAQSPRYKIIEKRQSVAFWCNPISGHATLYWYQQILGQGPKLLIQFQNNGVVDDSQLPKDRFSAERLKGVDSTLKIQPAKLEDSAVYLCASSLVVGQGAPTLYGYTFGSGTRLTVV.

This clonotype was picked up many times. The V gene is TRBV28, the J gene TRBJ1-4; possible D gene TRBD1, 5 bases. This CDR3 has 15 amino acids. The V gene lost 6 bases and the J gene lost 8 bases, with 19 bases spanning the gap. CDR1 and CDR2 (germline): MDHEN, SYDVKM. Here the CDR3 reads CASSSSGYEGEKLFF. The CDR3, as DNA: TGTGCCAGCAGCTCCTCAGGGTACGAGGGGGAAAAACTGTTTTTT.

The chain joins TRBV5-1 to TRBJ1-5; 11 bases are shared with TRBD1. The trim removed 0 bases at V and 2 bases at J, leaving 7 bases unmatched. CDR3 length equals 18 residues. Germline V gives CDR1 SGHRS, CDR2 YFSETQ. CDR3: CASSLEDRGQVGNQPQHF. DNA of the CDR3: TGCGCCAGCAGCTTGGAGGACAGGGGGCAGGTAGGCAATCAGCCCCAGCATTTT.

The chain employs TRBV30 and TRBJ1-6; 7 bases match TRBD1. Germline V gene sequence: CDR1 GTSNPN, CDR2 SVGIG (reference sequence). V was pared by 3 bases and J by 14 bases, with 4 bases of the junction left unmatched. The CDR3 contains 11 residues. Here the CDR3 DNA reads TGTGCCTGGAGACAGGGGTCGGCCCTCCACTTT. The encoded protein is CAWRQGSALHF.

This clonotype was seen many times. This rearrangement joins TRBV12-3 or TRBV12-4 to TRBJ2-5; 8 bases match TRBD2. This CDR3 has 15 amino acids. V dropped 5 bases and J dropped 5; count of bases not matched to a gene: 10. This CDR3 is CASSDPRGGRETQYF. For the CDR3, the DNA is TGTGCCAGCAGTGATCCACGGGGGGGCAGGGAGACCCAGTACTTC.

This clonotype was counted at least ten times. The chain carries TRBV20-1 and TRBJ1-3; 10 bases agree with TRBD1. This CDR3 is 15 amino acids long. In germline, CDR1 is DFQATT, CDR2 SNEGSKA (reference sequence). V was pared by 5 bases and J by 2 bases, with 6 bases of the junction left unmatched. The CDR3 DNA is TGCAGTGCTCTAGACAGGGGGCTTACTGGAAACACCATATATTTT. It yields the protein CSALDRGLTGNTIYF.